This T cell receptor (beta chain) was identified in a study of Graves' ophthalmopathy and Graves' hyperthyroidism. Study outcomes and limitations: Clonotypes were expanded in thyroid at above 0.001 frequency, and most also appeared in blood.

The authors amplified TCR beta CDR3 regions, and they did so from RNA transcripts for repertoire sequencing. An opening RT-PCR round employed HTBI primers and preceded a second-round multiplex PCR. TCRdb redid the calling of the multiplex PCR reads with MiXCR, one entry per CDR3 protein. The sample has almost 400,000 distinct CDR3 sequences, 15% to 20% seen once. The germline gives CDR1 ENHRY, CDR2 SYGVKD. V was cut by 0 bases and J by 7 bases, with 13 bases left in between. The CDR3 extends over 16 amino acids. Presentation of ophthalmopathy in the donors involved moderate-to-severe activity, CAS ≥3, NOSPECS ≥4 and a duration under 3 months. Establishment of the diagnosis relied upon clinical symptoms, serum thyroxine, TRAb, thyroid ultrasound and orbital computed tomography. Fresh peripheral blood, 10 ml, was the PBMC source. This clonotype was recorded many times. The target antigen is unknown.

The source is a woman aged 18-29 years with Graves' ophthalmopathy. The chain has TRBV10-3 and TRBJ1-6; D unresolved. The sample comprised peripheral blood. The CDR3 nucleotides read TGTGCCATCAGTGAGTCGGGCTCGGGTGGGAATTCACCCCTCCACTTT. Residues: CAISESGSGGNSPLHF.